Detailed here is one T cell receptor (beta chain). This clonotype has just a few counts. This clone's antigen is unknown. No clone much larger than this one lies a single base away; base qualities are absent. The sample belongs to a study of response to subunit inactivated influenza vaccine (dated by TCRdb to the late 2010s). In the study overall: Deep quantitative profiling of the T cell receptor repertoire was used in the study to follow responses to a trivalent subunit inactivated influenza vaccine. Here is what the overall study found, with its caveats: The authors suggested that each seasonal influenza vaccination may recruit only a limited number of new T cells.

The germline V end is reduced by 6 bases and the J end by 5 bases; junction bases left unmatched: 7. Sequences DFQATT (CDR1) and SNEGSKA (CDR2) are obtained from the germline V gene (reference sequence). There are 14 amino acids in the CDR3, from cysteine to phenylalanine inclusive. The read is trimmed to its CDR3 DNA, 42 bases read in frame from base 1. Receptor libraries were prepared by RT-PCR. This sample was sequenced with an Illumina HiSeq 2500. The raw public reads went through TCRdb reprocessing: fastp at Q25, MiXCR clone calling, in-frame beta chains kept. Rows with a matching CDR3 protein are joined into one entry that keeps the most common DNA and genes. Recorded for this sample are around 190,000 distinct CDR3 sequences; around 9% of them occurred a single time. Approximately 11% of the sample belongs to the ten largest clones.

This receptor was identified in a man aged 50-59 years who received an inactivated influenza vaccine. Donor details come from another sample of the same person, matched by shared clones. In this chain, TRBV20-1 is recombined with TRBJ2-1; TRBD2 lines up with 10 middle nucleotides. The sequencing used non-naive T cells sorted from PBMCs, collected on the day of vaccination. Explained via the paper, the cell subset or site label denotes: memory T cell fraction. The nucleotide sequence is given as TGCAGTGCCAACGGACTAGCGGTAGACAATGAGCAGTTCTTC. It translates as CSANGLAVDNEQFF.